The 19 T cell receptor beta chains listed next were all sequenced from one sample in a study. MiXCR, applied by TCRdb to the 5' RACE reads, yields one record per CDR3 protein. Among thousands of distinct CDR3 sequences listed, more than 50% were seen once. Sequencing input: tumor-infiltrating memory CD4+ T cells sorted from the breast tumor. Subset here: memory CD4+ T cells, CD4+CD45RO+CD25-. These receptors all come from a female donor with breast cancer.

The chain combines TRBV12-3 or TRBV12-4 with TRBJ2-5; D gene ambiguous. The CDR3 totals 14 residues. V lost 0 bases and J lost 5, with 10 bases in between. CDR3 sequence: CASSLAPLLETQYF. CDR3 coding DNA: TGTGCCAGCAGTTTAGCTCCCCTCCTTGAGACCCAGTACTTC.

The CDR3 DNA follows: TGTGCCAGCAGCTCGACTTATAGCGCAGATACGCAGTATTTT. It encodes CASSSTYSADTQYF. The chain has TRBV7-2 and TRBJ2-3; D possibly corresponds to TRBD2 (5 bases). Germline CDR1 is SGHTA and CDR2 is FQGNSA. This CDR3 is 14 amino acids long. The ends were cut back, 4 bases at V and 4 bases at J, with 12 bases in the middle.

This clonotype was found a few times. The V and J genes are TRBV7-2 and TRBJ1-2; 7 bases fit TRBD1. CDR3 length equals 14 residues. V shed 2 bases and J 6 bases; nucleotides not matched to a gene: 6. The germline gives CDR1 SGHTA, CDR2 FQGNSA. CDR3 sequence: CASSLQGGLDGYTF. CDR3 DNA sequence: TGTGCCAGCAGCTTACAGGGGGGACTGGATGGCTACACCTTC.

This clonotype was detected only a few times. This chain uses TRBV12-2 with TRBJ2-2; the table assigns TRBD2, which was not confirmed against the DNA. TRBV12-2 is termed a pseudogene. The CDR3 has 17 amino acids. For the CDR3, the DNA is TGTGCAAGTCGCCCGACTAGCGGAGGGGGAATGGACGGGGAGCTGTTTTTT. Protein product: CASRPTSGGGMDGELFF.

This clonotype came up a few times. This rearrangement joins TRBV6-5 to TRBJ2-7; 7 nucleotides line up with TRBD1. The CDR3 is 14 amino acids. The J segment lost 0 bases and the V segment lost 6 bases, leaving 5 bases of the junction unmatched. The germline V gene encodes CDR1 MNHEY and CDR2 SVGAGI. CDR3 sequence: CASSLQGSSYEQYF. The CDR3 DNA reads TGTGCCAGCAGCTTACAGGGGAGCTCCTACGAGCAGTACTTC.

For this clonotype: Germline and junction disagree at one end, which may indicate a read error. The gene calls are TRBV29-1 and TRBJ2-7, with a tentative D call TRBD2 (6 bases). The CDR3 loop spans 11 amino acids. Germline CDR1 reads SQVTM; CDR2 reads ANQGSEA. The CDR3 DNA follows: TGCAGCGTTGGTTGGGGGGTCGAGCAGTACTTT. This translates into CSVGWGVEQYF.

CDR3 DNA: TGCGCCAGCAGCTTGGGCGGGAGGGCCGACAATGAGCAGTTCTTC. This gives the protein CASSLGGRADNEQFF. The genes are TRBV5-1 and TRBJ2-1; 9 bases match TRBD2. Germline values: CDR1 SGHRS, CDR2 YFSETQ. This CDR3 is 15 amino acids long. The trim removed 0 bases at V and 5 bases at J, leaving 3 bases unmatched. Full variable domain (rest looked up from reference TRBV5-1 and TRBJ2-1): KAGVTQTPRYLIKTRGQQVTLSCSPISGHRSVSWYQQTPGQGLQFLFEYFSETQRNKGNFPGRFSGRQFSNSRSEMNVSTLELGDSALYLCASSLGGRADNEQFFGPGTRLTVL.

The sample holds a few counts of this clonotype. The CDR3 bases are TGTGCCAGCAGCTTACAGGGCGGGGAGCTGTTTTTT. The encoded protein is CASSLQGGELFF. The chain couples TRBV7-6 to TRBJ2-2; D is perhaps TRBD1 (5 bases). The CDR3 contains 12 residues. Germline lookup yields CDR1 SGHVS and CDR2 FNYEAQ. V dropped 2 bases and J dropped 7 bases, with 5 bases sitting between them.

The chain uses TRBV6-2 or TRBV6-3 and TRBJ1-5; a weak D match, TRBD1 (5 bases). The germline V and J ends were trimmed by 6 bases and 1 base, with 13 bases remaining between them. The CDR3 sequence is 15 residues long. Per the germline V gene, CDR1 is MNHEY and CDR2 is SVGEGT. The CDR3 region is CASRESGASNQPQHF. The CDR3 DNA reads as TGTGCCAGCAGGGAATCCGGGGCGAGCAATCAGCCCCAGCATTTT.

The J gene is TRBJ2-1, the V gene TRBV5-4, with TRBD2 identical over 7 bases. The V gene end was trimmed by 2 bases and the J gene end by 2 bases; junction bases not matched to a gene: 4. This CDR3 is built from 15 residues. The germline gives CDR1 SGHNT, CDR2 YYREEE (reference sequence). The CDR3 reads CASSFLSGTYNEQFF. The DNA of the CDR3 is TGTGCCAGCAGCTTTCTGAGCGGGACCTACAATGAGCAGTTCTTC.

The table lists this clonotype with a count of one. The chain carries TRBV7-2 and TRBJ2-7; D possibly corresponds to TRBD1 (5 bases). Germline V gene sequence: CDR1 SGHTA, CDR2 FQGNSA. The length of the CDR3 is 14 residues. The V and J ends lost 1 base and 5 bases respectively, with 12 bases between them. The CDR3 DNA sequence: TGTGCCAGCAGCTTAGGGGGCTCTCGGAACGAGCAGTACTTC. Protein sequence: CASSLGGSRNEQYF.

This clonotype appeared a few times. This rearrangement joins TRBV5-1 to TRBJ2-2, with D perhaps being TRBD1 or TRBD2 (5 bases each). The CDR3 has 14 residues. The ends were cut back, 0 bases at V and 4 bases at J, with 7 bases in the middle. Germline V lookup: CDR1 SGHRS, CDR2 YFSETQ. CDR3 DNA: TGCGCCAGCAGCTTGGGGGACCTCACCGGGGAGCTGTTTTTT. The encoded protein is CASSLGDLTGELFF. Together with reference TRBV5-1 and TRBJ2-2, the CDR3 gives the full variable domain: KAGVTQTPRYLIKTRGQQVTLSCSPISGHRSVSWYQQTPGQGLQFLFEYFSETQRNKGNFPGRFSGRQFSNSRSEMNVSTLELGDSALYLCASSLGDLTGELFFGEGSRLTVL.

This clonotype was seen only a few times. The chain carries TRBV5-1 and TRBJ2-3; D remains ambiguous. This CDR3 is 13 amino acids long. CDR1 is SGHRS, CDR2 YFSETQ, per germline. Trimming stripped 3 bases from V and 3 bases from J, with 8 bases between. The CDR3 spells CASSSAWTDTQYF. CDR3 bases: TGCGCCAGCAGCTCCGCCTGGACAGATACGCAGTATTTT. The variable domain in full, completed from reference TRBV5-1 and TRBJ2-3, reads KAGVTQTPRYLIKTRGQQVTLSCSPISGHRSVSWYQQTPGQGLQFLFEYFSETQRNKGNFPGRFSGRQFSNSRSEMNVSTLELGDSALYLCASSSAWTDTQYFGPGTRLTVL.

The V gene is TRBV12-3 or TRBV12-4, the J gene TRBJ2-7, with 9 bases identical to TRBD1. Trimming took 4 bases from V and 5 from J; bases not matched to a gene: 9. The CDR3 length is 15 residues. The CDR3 is CASSYPGQGVDEQYF. The CDR3 DNA sequence: TGTGCCAGCAGTTATCCGGGACAGGGTGTCGACGAGCAGTACTTC.

The chain recombines TRBV6-6 with TRBJ2-3, with TRBD1 matching over 7 bases. Unmatched junction bases numbered 8, after V lost 6 bases and J lost 5 bases. The germline V gene has CDR1 MNHNY and CDR2 SVGAGI (reference sequence). This CDR3 has 14 amino acids. The CDR3 spells CASSSRQGLDTQYF. The DNA of the CDR3 is TGTGCCAGCAGCTCACGACAGGGCCTAGATACGCAGTATTTT.

The chain recombines TRBV7-9 with TRBJ2-5, with 11 bases matching TRBD2. V gave up 6 bases and J gave up 2 bases; unmatched junction bases: 11. Germline V lookup: CDR1 SEHNR, CDR2 FQNEAQ (reference sequence). The CDR3 length is 17 residues. The CDR3 sequence is CASRRPQLAGEQETQYF. In DNA form, the CDR3 reads TGTGCCAGCAGACGGCCCCAACTAGCGGGAGAGCAAGAGACCCAGTACTTC. Complete variable domain (other parts from reference TRBV7-9 and TRBJ2-5): DTGVSQNPRHKITKRGQNVTFRCDPISEHNRLYWYRQTLGQGPEFLTYFQNEAQLEKSRLLSDRFSAERPKGSFSTLEIQRTEQGDSAMYLCASRRPQLAGEQETQYFGPGTRLLVL.

The rearrangement uses TRBV11-2 and TRBJ2-5; the D is unclear. Germline values: CDR1 SGHAT, CDR2 FQNNGV. This CDR3 is built from 11 residues. Trimming removed 1 base from V and 5 bases from J, with 2 bases in between. In DNA, the CDR3 is TGTGCCAGCAGCTTAGGGGAGACCCAGTACTTC. It codes for CASSLGETQYF.

Remarks on this clonotype: One end of the junction does not line up with germline, which may come from a read error. V is TRBV15 and J is TRBJ2-5; no clear D gene. Germline V CDR1 and CDR2: LNHNV, YYDKDF (reference sequence). CDR3 length: 14 residues. CDR3 in amino acids: CATSPDGFQETQCF. For the CDR3, the DNA is TGTGCCACCAGTCCGGACGGATTTCAAGAGACCCAGTGCTTC.

This clonotype is deemed medium-sized. J is TRBJ1-5 and V is TRBV20-1; tentative D call: TRBD1 (5 bases). There are 16 residues in the CDR3. Germline-derived CDR1 and CDR2 are DFQATT and SNEGSKA (reference sequence). Deletions cut 0 bases from V and 2 bases from J, with 14 bases between. This chain's CDR3 is CSARDSPGRGNQPQHF. CDR3 DNA sequence: TGCAGTGCTAGAGATTCCCCAGGGCGAGGCAATCAGCCCCAGCATTTT.